This paragraph reports one TCR beta chain. The antigen it binds to is not known. Per-nucleotide qualities are absent, and no much larger clonotype sits a single base away. The data are from a study of control samples from healthy donors and cancer patients (dated by TCRdb to 2018 to 2021). CDR1 and CDR2 (MDHEN, SYDVKM) derive from the germline V gene. The V and J ends are trimmed by 8 bases and 7 bases, leaving 17 bases between them. The CDR3, cysteine through phenylalanine, is 13 amino acids long. Left in the record is the CDR3 DNA by itself, 39 bases read in frame from the first base. Library prep was done by the immunoSEQ multiplex PCR assay. TCRdb stores this immuneACCESS table with in-frame sequences only. Part of the clones is absent; in the studies checked, under half of the shortfall reflects unresolved V genes, and no reason is known for the rest. This sample holds 350,000 to 450,000 clones; 80% to 95% were observed only once. The ten biggest clones cover around 6.4% of the sample.

The chain is assembled from TRBV28 and TRBJ1-2, with no D gene named confidently. Sequenced material: PBMCs. This sequence was found in a man aged 35 to 55 with head and neck cancer. The DNA is TGTGCCAGCCAACCCGAACAGTTCACTGGCTACACCTTC. Protein translation: CASQPEQFTGYTF.